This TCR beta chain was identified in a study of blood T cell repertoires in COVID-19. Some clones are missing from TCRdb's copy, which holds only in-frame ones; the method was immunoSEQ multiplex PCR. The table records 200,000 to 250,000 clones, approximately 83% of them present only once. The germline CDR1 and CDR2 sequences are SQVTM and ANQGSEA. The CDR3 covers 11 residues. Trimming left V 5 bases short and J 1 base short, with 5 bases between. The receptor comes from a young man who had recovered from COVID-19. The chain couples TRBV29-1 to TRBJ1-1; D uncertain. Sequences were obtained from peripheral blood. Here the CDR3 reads CSVRGNTEAFF. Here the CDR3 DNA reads TGCAGCGTTCGAGGGAACACTGAAGCTTTCTTT.